A selection of T cell receptor beta chains follows, all from one sample in a study of blood T cell repertoires in COVID-19. Sequenced by immunoSEQ multiplex PCR; TCRdb stores in-frame clones only, minus some. The table lists over 150,000 clones, over 60% of them singletons. The sample was peripheral blood. These receptors were taken from a man aged 60-69 years with acute or convalescent COVID-19. Each CDR3 is given with its conserved first and last residue. Each record gives: D gene, clone size, J gene, V gene, CDR3 protein, CDR3 DNA. D genes are given only for firm matches. A clone size is listed for some rows: how often the clone was seen (once, few, many), or a class if it is expanded.

>NA|NA|TRBJ2-3|TRBV29-1
CSVWGLNGAQYF
TGCAGCGTTTGGGGACTGAACGGTGCGCAGTATTTT
>NA|NA|TRBJ1-2|TRBV19
CASSRTGLYGYTF
TGTGCCAGTAGCAGAACAGGGCTCTATGGCTACACCTTC
>NA|NA|TRBJ2-5|TRBV7-8
CASSLLVSQGEETQYF
TGTGCCAGCAGCTTACTCGTCTCACAGGGTGAAGAGACCCAGTACTTC
>NA|NA|TRBJ1-6|TRBV6-5
CASGQTQAGPLHF
TGTGCCAGCGGGCAGACCCAAGCGGGACCCCTCCACTTT
>TRBD1|NA|TRBJ1-2|TRBV5-4
CASSLDRGLGYGYTF
TGTGCCAGCAGCCTGGACAGGGGGCTTGGTTATGGCTACACCTTC
>NA|NA|TRBJ1-1|TRBV5-1
CASSSNRENTEAFF
TGCGCCAGCAGCTCCAACCGGGAGAACACTGAAGCTTTCTTT
>NA|NA|TRBJ2-5|TRBV5-5
CASSLWLDRETQYF
TGTGCCAGCAGCTTGTGGCTAGATAGAGAGACCCAGTACTTC
>NA|NA|TRBJ1-6|TRBV6-5
CASSQREPRHSPLHF
TGTGCCAGCAGCCAGCGTGAGCCCAGACATTCACCCCTCCACTTT
>NA|NA|TRBJ1-2|TRBV6-1
CASSEESNRVYYGYTF
TGTGCCAGCAGTGAAGAGAGTAACAGGGTTTACTATGGCTACACCTTC
>TRBD2|NA|TRBJ2-1|TRBV5-6
CASSHKTSGGYYNEQFF
TGTGCCAGCAGCCACAAGACTAGCGGGGGCTATTACAATGAGCAGTTCTTC
>TRBD1|NA|TRBJ1-2|TRBV3-1/TRBV3-2
CASSPLGQSRSGGYTF
TGTGCCAGCAGCCCCTTGGGACAGTCGCGCTCGGGCGGCTACACCTTC
>TRBD2|NA|TRBJ2-5|TRBV3-1/TRBV3-2
CASSQGTSSGETQYF
TGTGCCAGCAGCCAGGGGACTAGCTCAGGGGAGACCCAGTACTTC
>TRBD1|NA|TRBJ2-1|TRBV9
CASSVVSQGANEQFF
TGTGCCAGCAGCGTAGTCTCACAGGGGGCGAATGAGCAGTTCTTC
>NA|NA|TRBJ1-2|TRBV9
CASSVEAGAYYGYTF
TGTGCCAGCAGCGTAGAAGCAGGGGCGTACTATGGCTACACCTTC
>TRBD1|once|TRBJ2-2|TRBV4-2
CASSQATGGSGELFF
TGTGCCAGCAGCCAAGCGACAGGGGGGAGCGGGGAGCTGTTTTTT
>NA|NA|TRBJ1-2|TRBV23-1
CASSPTVGRNGTNINYGYTF
TGCGCCAGCAGCCCAACCGTCGGTAGGAACGGGACAAATATTAACTATGGCTACACCTTC
>TRBD2|NA|TRBJ2-3|TRBV6-6
CASSRYAGRVETDTQYF
TGTGCCAGCAGTCGTTACGCGGGGAGGGTGGAAACAGATACGCAGTATTTT
>TRBD2|NA|TRBJ2-5|TRBV5-1
CASSDLRLAGVQETQYF
TGCGCCAGCAGCGACCTTCGACTAGCGGGGGTACAAGAGACCCAGTACTTC
>TRBD1|NA|TRBJ2-1|TRBV9
CASSLTTGQNEQFF
TGTGCCAGCAGCTTAACGACAGGGCAGAATGAGCAGTTCTTC
>TRBD1|few|TRBJ1-2|TRBV9
CASSIGGQGLDGYTF
TGTGCCAGCAGCATCGGGGGACAGGGTTTAGATGGCTACACCTTC
>NA|NA|TRBJ1-1|TRBV6-6
CASSYRGFTEAFF
TGTGCCAGCAGTTACCGGGGTTTTACTGAAGCTTTCTTT
>TRBD1|NA|TRBJ2-2|TRBV18
CASSPIGTGGTGELFF
TGTGCCAGCTCACCAATCGGGACAGGGGGCACCGGGGAGCTGTTTTTT
>NA|NA|TRBJ1-5|TRBV27
CASSRQDTQPQHF
TGTGCCAGCAGCCGACAGGATACACAGCCCCAGCATTTT
>NA|NA|TRBJ2-7|TRBV5-6
CASSLYPAYEQYF
TGTGCCAGCAGCTTGTACCCAGCCTACGAGCAGTACTTC
>NA|NA|TRBJ2-6|TRBV27
CASASQSSGANVLTF
TGTGCCAGCGCCTCACAGAGCTCTGGGGCCAACGTCCTGACTTTC
>TRBD1|NA|TRBJ2-6|TRBV25-1
CASGTGPGANVLTF
TGTGCCAGCGGGACAGGGCCGGGGGCCAACGTCCTGACTTTC
>NA|NA|TRBJ2-7|TRBV7-2
CASRAFADYEQYF
TGTGCCAGCAGGGCCTTCGCGGATTACGAGCAGTACTTC
>NA|NA|TRBJ1-6|TRBV7-9
CASTTSGAGNSPLHF
TGTGCCAGCACCACAAGTGGGGCTGGGAATTCACCCCTCCACTTT
>NA|NA|TRBJ1-2|TRBV3-1/TRBV3-2
CASSDDSNYGYTF
TGTGCCAGCAGTGACGACAGCAACTATGGCTACACCTTC
>TRBD1|NA|TRBJ1-6|TRBV5-4
CASRIGQGLESPLHF
TGTGCCAGCAGAATAGGACAGGGTTTGGAATCACCCCTCCACTTT
>TRBD2|NA|TRBJ2-5|TRBV30
CAVTSSETQYF
TGTGCCGTGACTAGCTCCGAGACCCAGTACTTC
>TRBD1|NA|TRBJ1-2|TRBV18
CASSPQVDRGGYGYTF
TGTGCCAGCTCACCACAAGTGGACAGGGGGGGCTATGGCTACACCTTC
>TRBD1|few|TRBJ2-7|TRBV7-6
CASSLSQGYEQYF
TGTGCCAGCAGCTTATCACAGGGGTACGAGCAGTACTTC
>NA|NA|TRBJ1-2|TRBV30
CAWNNIGKTNYGYTF
TGTGCCTGGAATAATATCGGGAAAACCAACTATGGCTACACCTTC
>NA|NA|TRBJ1-1|TRBV7-9
CASSLQGNTEAFF
TGTGCCAGCAGCCTCCAGGGGAACACTGAAGCTTTCTTT
>NA|NA|TRBJ2-7|TRBV12-3/TRBV12-4
CASSFDSPYEQYF
TGTGCCAGCAGCTTCGACAGCCCCTACGAGCAGTACTTC
>TRBD1|NA|TRBJ1-2|TRBV4-1
CASSQESILADRAYGYTF
TGCGCCAGCAGCCAAGAAAGTATCCTTGCGGACAGGGCCTATGGCTACACCTTC
>NA|NA|TRBJ1-1|TRBV29-1
CSVESPGHNTEAFF
TGCAGCGTTGAAAGCCCGGGACACAACACTGAAGCTTTCTTT
>NA|NA|TRBJ2-7|TRBV29-1
CSVVSREYEQYF
TGCAGCGTTGTCAGTCGGGAATACGAGCAGTACTTC
>TRBD1|NA|TRBJ2-2|TRBV5-5
CASSLTGQGIAGELFF
TGTGCCAGCAGCTTAACGGGACAGGGGATTGCCGGGGAGCTGTTTTTT
>NA|NA|TRBJ2-3|TRBV9
CASSPSLTGRSTDTQYF
TGTGCCAGCAGCCCATCTTTGACGGGGAGAAGCACAGATACGCAGTATTTT
>NA|NA|TRBJ1-1|TRBV6-5
CASSHSLGNTEAFF
TGTGCCAGCAGCCACAGTTTGGGGAACACTGAAGCTTTCTTT